This is a list of T cell receptor beta chains from one sample in a study of cytomegalovirus exposure and HLA in healthy donors. TCRdb keeps only in-frame clones here, not all; method: immunoSEQ multiplex PCR. The repertoire includes about 110,000 clones, roughly 74% of them detected once, and over 2% sits in the top ten. Sequences were obtained from PBMCs. Receptor source: a man aged 35-49 years in good health and CMV-seronegative. Each CDR3 is given with its conserved first and last residue. The D gene is left open where the match is weak. A row's size may be missing; if present it is once, few, many or a size class.

clone_size j_call d_call v_call cdr3_aa cdr3_nt
- TRBJ2-3 - TRBV4-1 CASSRGGGSTDTQYF TGCGCCAGCAGCCGAGGCGGGGGCAGCACAGATACGCAGTATTTT
- TRBJ2-5 - TRBV10-3 CAISNLGGQETQYF TGTGCCATCAGCAATTTGGGGGGCCAAGAGACCCAGTACTTC
- TRBJ1-3 - TRBV7-9 CASRAAWSSGNTIYF TGTGCCAGCAGAGCCGCGTGGAGCTCTGGAAACACCATATATTTT
- TRBJ1-2 TRBD1 TRBV5-6 CASSDPGQPYGYTF TGTGCCAGCAGCGACCCGGGACAGCCCTATGGCTACACCTTC
- TRBJ2-1 - TRBV4-1 CASSLDRTDYNEQFF TGCGCCAGCAGCCTCGACAGGACCGATTACAATGAGCAGTTCTTC
- TRBJ2-7 - TRBV5-1 CASSRDITYEQYF TGCGCCAGCAGCCGGGACATAACCTACGAGCAGTACTTC
- TRBJ2-5 - TRBV7-2 CASSLRHQETQYF TGTGCCAGCAGCTTGAGGCACCAAGAGACCCAGTACTTC
few TRBJ1-2 - TRBV5-6 CASSPALGVAYGYTF TGTGCCAGCAGTCCGGCCCTGGGAGTTGCCTATGGCTACACCTTC
few TRBJ2-5 TRBD1 TRBV5-4 CASSSRTGEETQYF TGTGCCAGCAGCTCGCGGACAGGAGAAGAGACCCAGTACTTC
- TRBJ1-5 - TRBV7-9 CASSLSSAGGNQPQHF TGTGCCAGCAGCTTGTCTTCGGCGGGGGGCAATCAGCCCCAGCATTTT
once TRBJ1-2 TRBD1 TRBV5-1 CASSQRTGSPYGYTF TGCGCCAGCAGCCAAAGGACAGGGAGTCCCTATGGCTACACCTTC
- TRBJ1-2 TRBD1 TRBV19 CASRAWGQEGPSFGYTF TGTGCCAGTAGGGCGTGGGGACAGGAAGGCCCGTCTTTCGGCTACACCTTC
- TRBJ2-6 TRBD1 TRBV2 CASRGTAHSGANVLTF TGTGCCAGCAGGGGGACAGCACACTCTGGGGCCAACGTCCTGACTTTC
- TRBJ2-1 TRBD1 TRBV27 CASSSSRTGVFNEQFF TGTGCCAGCAGTTCCTCCCGGACAGGGGTGTTCAATGAGCAGTTCTTC
few TRBJ2-2 TRBD1 TRBV2 CASSADRGWAGELFF TGTGCCAGCAGTGCGGACAGGGGATGGGCCGGGGAGCTGTTTTTT
once TRBJ1-2 - TRBV4-1 CASSQEGQPNYGYTF TGCGCCAGCAGCCAAGAAGGACAGCCAAACTATGGCTACACCTTC
- TRBJ1-2 - TRBV2 CASSEARGGDGYTF TGTGCCAGCAGCGAGGCCAGGGGCGGTGATGGCTACACCTTC